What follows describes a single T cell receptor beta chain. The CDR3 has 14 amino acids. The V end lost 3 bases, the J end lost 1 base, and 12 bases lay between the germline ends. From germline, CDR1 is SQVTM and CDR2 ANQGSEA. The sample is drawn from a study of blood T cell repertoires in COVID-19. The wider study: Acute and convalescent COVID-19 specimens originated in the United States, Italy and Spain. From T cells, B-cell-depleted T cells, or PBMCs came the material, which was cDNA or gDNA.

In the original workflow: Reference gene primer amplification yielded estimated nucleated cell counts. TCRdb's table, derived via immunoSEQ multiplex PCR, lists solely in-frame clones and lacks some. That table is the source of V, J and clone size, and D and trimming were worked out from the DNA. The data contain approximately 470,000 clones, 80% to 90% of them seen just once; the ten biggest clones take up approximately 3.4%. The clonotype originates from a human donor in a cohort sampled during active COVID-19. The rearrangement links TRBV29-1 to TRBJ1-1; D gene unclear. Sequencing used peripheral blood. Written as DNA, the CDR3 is TGCAGCGTTGACGTTAAGCAACCGAACACTGAAGCTTTCTTT. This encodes CSVDVKQPNTEAFF. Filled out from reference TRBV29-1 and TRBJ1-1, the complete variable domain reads SAVISQKPSRDICQRGTSLTIQCQVDSQVTMMFWYRQQPGQSLTLIATANQGSEATYESGFVIDKFPISRPNLTFSTLTVSNMSPEDSSIYLCSVDVKQPNTEAFFGQGTRLTVV.